This paragraph covers one TCR beta chain sequence. Its antigen is currently unknown. TCRB transcripts that were expressed got sequenced, as all of the isolated RNA had been reverse transcribed. Data came from immunoSEQ multiplex PCR; TCRdb stores just in-frame clones and leaves some out. The profile covers roughly 150,000 clones, with 7% to 9.5% appearing a single time and roughly 0.7% taken by the ten largest. Germline V gene data show CDR1 as SGHAT and CDR2 as FQNNGV. The trim removed 7 bases at V and 5 bases at J, leaving 10 bases unmatched. The CDR3 contains 15 residues. This record belongs to a study of beta chain features in type 1 diabetes. Across the study: Similarity in age, gender and cell yields was seen between patients and healthy donors.

General study points: Type 1 diabetes patients had TCRB CDR3s that were shorter (moderately but significantly so) in all four CD4+ subsets. The VDJ junctions of type 1 diabetes patients carried fewer insertions and more deletions.

The source is a woman in her 30s with type 1 diabetes. The chain employs TRBV11-2 and TRBJ2-1; 8 nucleotides line up with TRBD2. Sequenced material: central memory CD4+ T cells from blood. The CDR3 region has the DNA TGTGCCAGCACCTTGGGGACTAGTGGCAACAATGAGCAGTTCTTC. Its translation: CASTLGTSGNNEQFF.